The 22 T cell receptor beta chains in this list originate from one sample, sequenced in a study of CD4+ T cells in melanoma. Sequencing used immunoSEQ multiplex PCR; TCRdb keeps in-frame clones, though not all of them. The sample shows around 130,000 clones, about 93% of them seen only once. The receptors derive from a human donor with melanoma.

The chain recombines TRBV11-2 with TRBJ1-2, with 9 bases identical to TRBD1. This CDR3 comprises 15 residues. In germline, CDR1 is SGHAT, CDR2 FQNNGV. The V and J ends lost 3 bases and 2 bases, in that order; junction bases with no gene match: 4. In nucleotides, the CDR3 is TGTGCCAGCAGCTTCGCCGGGACAGGGAACTATGGCTACACCTTC. Translation: CASSFAGTGNYGYTF. Full variable domain (outside the CDR3, taken from reference TRBV11-2 and TRBJ1-2): EAGVAQSPRYKIIEKRQSVAFWCNPISGHATLYWYQQILGQGPKLLIQFQNNGVVDDSQLPKDRFSAERLKGVDSTLKIQPAKLEDSAVYLCASSFAGTGNYGYTFGSGTRLTVV.

The chain has TRBV2 and TRBJ2-2, with 11 bases identical to TRBD2. CDR3 size: 19 residues. Per the germline V gene, CDR1 is SNHLY and CDR2 is FYNNEI. V trimming: 4 bases; J trimming: 5 bases; junction bases outside the gene matches: 15. CDR3: CASSAKGRSGGASTGELFF. The CDR3 nucleotides are TGTGCCAGCAGTGCCAAGGGTCGTAGCGGGGGGGCGAGTACCGGGGAGCTGTTTTTT.

V gene TRBV6-6 combines with J gene TRBJ1-1; D remains unclear. CDR1 and CDR2 from the germline V gene are MNHNY and SVGAGI (reference sequence). Deletions cut 4 bases from V and 1 base from J, with 7 bases between. The CDR3 sequence is 13 residues long. DNA for the CDR3: TGTGCCAGCAGTTCGGTAGGGAACACTGAAGCTTTCTTT. Its protein product is CASSSVGNTEAFF.

This chain uses TRBV19 with TRBJ1-5; no firm D call. V shed 7 bases and J shed 3 bases, with 16 bases lying between them. The germline CDR1 and CDR2 sequences are LNHDA and SQIVND (reference sequence). The CDR3 has 15 amino acids. The CDR3 DNA follows: TGTGCCAGTACCCCTAAATCCGACCCCAATCAGCCCCAGCATTTT. Translation: CASTPKSDPNQPQHF.

CDR3 residues: CASKSRSSYNEQFF. Written as DNA, the CDR3 is TGTGCCAGCAAATCGAGGAGCTCCTACAATGAGCAGTTCTTC. The chain recombines TRBV2 with TRBJ2-1; D is undetermined. The CDR3 length is 14 residues. Germline V gives CDR1 SNHLY, CDR2 FYNNEI. The V end lost 7 bases, the J end lost 0 bases, and 10 bases lay between the germline ends.

In its sample, this clone was seen once. The chain uses TRBV4-1 and TRBJ1-5; 7 positions agree with TRBD1. Looked up from germline, CDR1 is MGHRA and CDR2 is YSYEKL. J lost 7 bases, V lost 4 bases, and 16 bases had no gene match. The CDR3 runs to 17 residues. CDR3 residues: CASSRTGEVWLRQPQHF. CDR3 nucleotides: TGCGCCAGCAGCCGAACAGGGGAGGTATGGCTTAGGCAGCCCCAGCATTTT.

This chain connects TRBV5-1 to TRBJ2-2; 9 nucleotides align to TRBD2. The CDR3 runs to 15 residues. With V trimmed by 0 bases and J by 6 bases, 3 bases remained unmatched. CDR1 and CDR2 from the germline V gene are SGHRS and YFSETQ. The DNA for the CDR3 is TGCGCCAGCAGCTTGGTTGCGGGGGGGCCCGGGGAGCTGTTTTTT. Its translation: CASSLVAGGPGELFF.

This chain connects TRBV6-4 to TRBJ1-6; TRBD1 is a possible D gene (5 bases). Germline CDR1 is MRHNA and CDR2 is SNTAGT. V was clipped by 3 bases and J by 10 bases, with 19 bases between them. This CDR3 has 16 amino acids. CDR3 region: CASSDGGLHLGSPLHF. The CDR3 DNA reads as TGTGCCAGCAGTGATGGGGGTTTACATCTGGGGTCACCCCTCCACTTT.

This clone was counted only a few times. This rearrangement joins TRBV2 to TRBJ1-6; possible D gene TRBD1, 6 bases. The CDR3 is 14 amino acids. The V and J ends lost 9 bases and 6 bases respectively, with 15 bases between them. Germline CDR1 is SNHLY and CDR2 is FYNNEI. The CDR3 coding sequence is TGTGCCAGTTCTAAGGGGACACGTAATTCACCCCTCCACTTT. As protein: CASSKGTRNSPLHF.

Here the CDR3 DNA reads TGTGCCAGCAGCACCCCCCCACGGGGGTATAGCAATCAGCCCCAGCATTTT. It codes for CASSTPPRGYSNQPQHF. V gene TRBV21-1 combines with J gene TRBJ1-5. TRBV21-1 is a pseudogene locus. There are 17 residues in the CDR3.

This clone was found once. The V and J genes are TRBV6-1 and TRBJ2-3; unclear D gene. CDR3 length: 14 residues. The germline gives CDR1 MNHNS, CDR2 SASEGT. V gave up 3 bases and J gave up 0 bases, with 7 bases separating them. CDR3 region: CASSDVTSTDTQYF. For the CDR3, the DNA is TGTGCCAGCAGTGATGTTACTAGCACAGATACGCAGTATTTT.

The CDR3: CASTTDGYSNQPQHF. The CDR3 DNA sequence: TGTGCCAGCACAACTGACGGTTATAGCAATCAGCCCCAGCATTTT. The chain combines TRBV6-1 with TRBJ1-5; D call uncertain. The ends were cut back, 7 bases at V and 0 bases at J, with 13 bases in the middle. The germline CDR1 and CDR2 sequences are MNHNS and SASEGT. This CDR3 has 15 residues.

This clone is a singleton in its sample. This rearrangement joins TRBV7-9 to TRBJ2-3; 8 bases fit TRBD1. CDR3 size: 17 residues. V lost 3 bases to trimming and J lost 2 bases; unmatched junction nucleotides: 10. From germline, CDR1 is SEHNR and CDR2 FQNEAQ (reference sequence). The CDR3, as DNA: TGTGCCAGCAGCTTGTGGCCAGGGACAGGCCTCACAGATACGCAGTATTTT. It encodes CASSLWPGTGLTDTQYF.

The chain combines TRBV6-1 with TRBJ1-3, with D hard to call. Trimming stripped 8 bases from V and 6 bases from J, with 14 bases between. The CDR3 sequence is 13 residues long. The germline gives CDR1 MNHNS, CDR2 SASEGT. The DNA of the CDR3 is TGTGCCAGCGGTCGCTATCCTGAAAACACCATATATTTT. Amino acid sequence: CASGRYPENTIYF.

This clone has only one observation. J is TRBJ2-1 and V is TRBV7-9; 10 bases map to TRBD2. This CDR3 has 19 amino acids. CDR1 SEHNR and CDR2 FQNEAQ come from the germline V gene (reference sequence). V shed 1 base and J 5 bases; nucleotides not matched to a gene: 14. The CDR3 sequence is CASSLDRLAGVKLDNEQFF. DNA for the CDR3: TGTGCCAGCAGCTTAGACCGGCTAGCGGGGGTGAAACTAGACAATGAGCAGTTCTTC.

The chain couples TRBV19 to TRBJ1-5; 7 bases agree with TRBD1. This CDR3 region has 15 residues. Per germline, CDR1 LNHDA and CDR2 SQIVND (reference sequence). V trimming: 5 bases; J trimming: 2 bases; junction bases outside the gene matches: 6. CDR3 coding DNA: TGTGCCAGTAGTCCCGTAGGACAGGGCAATCAGCCCCAGCATTTT. Protein product: CASSPVGQGNQPQHF.

This rearrangement joins TRBV6-6 to TRBJ2-7; TRBD1 might be the D (5 bases). The CDR3 extends over 15 amino acids. V lost 7 bases and J lost 6, with 22 bases in between. Germline lookup yields CDR1 MNHNY and CDR2 SVGAGI (reference sequence). This CDR3 reads CASNSPALTVPEQYF. CDR3 DNA: TGTGCCAGCAACTCCCCGGCCCTGACAGTACCCGAGCAGTACTTC.

This chain uses TRBV11-2 with TRBJ1-6, with unresolved D. CDR1 is SGHAT, CDR2 FQNNGV, per germline. V was clipped by 2 bases and J by 0 bases, with 11 bases between them. The CDR3 runs 17 residues. CDR3 in DNA: TGTGCCAGCAGCTTAACGGGAGGTAGCTCCTATAATTCACCCCTCCACTTT. Encoded protein: CASSLTGGSSYNSPLHF.

V gene TRBV4-1 combines with J gene TRBJ2-7; D gene unclear. The CDR3 is 11 residues long. Germline CDR1 and CDR2: MGHRA and YSYEKL. V was cut by 2 bases and J by 5 bases, with 4 bases left in between. The DNA for the CDR3 is TGCGCCAGCAGCCAACTCGACGAGCAGTACTTC. Protein sequence: CASSQLDEQYF.

The V and J genes are TRBV6-6 and TRBJ1-5; 8 positions agree with TRBD1. The CDR3 spans 15 residues. Germline loops: CDR1 MNHNY, CDR2 SVGAGI (reference sequence). Trimming at V came to 2 bases and at J to 6 bases, leaving 6 bases not matched to a gene. In DNA form, the CDR3 reads TGTGCCAGCAGTTACCTGCAGGGGGCGAGTCAGCCCCAGCATTTT. It specifies CASSYLQGASQPQHF.

V and J are TRBV2 and TRBJ1-1, with D possibly TRBD1 on 5 matching bases. V gave up 6 bases and J gave up 3 bases, with 11 bases separating them. The CDR3 length is 13 residues. Germline lookup yields CDR1 SNHLY and CDR2 FYNNEI. CDR3 DNA sequence: TGTGCCAGCAGCCGGGACCCTTACACTGAAGCTTTCTTT. It specifies CASSRDPYTEAFF.

The chain is built from TRBV7-2 and TRBJ1-2; D is undetermined. CDR1 and CDR2 from the germline V gene are SGHTA and FQGNSA. V lost 1 base, J lost 2 bases, and 11 bases lay in between. The CDR3 length is 15 residues. CDR3 in DNA: TGTGCCAGCAGCTTAGGTCCAACGATAAACTATGGCTACACCTTC. Its translation: CASSLGPTINYGYTF.